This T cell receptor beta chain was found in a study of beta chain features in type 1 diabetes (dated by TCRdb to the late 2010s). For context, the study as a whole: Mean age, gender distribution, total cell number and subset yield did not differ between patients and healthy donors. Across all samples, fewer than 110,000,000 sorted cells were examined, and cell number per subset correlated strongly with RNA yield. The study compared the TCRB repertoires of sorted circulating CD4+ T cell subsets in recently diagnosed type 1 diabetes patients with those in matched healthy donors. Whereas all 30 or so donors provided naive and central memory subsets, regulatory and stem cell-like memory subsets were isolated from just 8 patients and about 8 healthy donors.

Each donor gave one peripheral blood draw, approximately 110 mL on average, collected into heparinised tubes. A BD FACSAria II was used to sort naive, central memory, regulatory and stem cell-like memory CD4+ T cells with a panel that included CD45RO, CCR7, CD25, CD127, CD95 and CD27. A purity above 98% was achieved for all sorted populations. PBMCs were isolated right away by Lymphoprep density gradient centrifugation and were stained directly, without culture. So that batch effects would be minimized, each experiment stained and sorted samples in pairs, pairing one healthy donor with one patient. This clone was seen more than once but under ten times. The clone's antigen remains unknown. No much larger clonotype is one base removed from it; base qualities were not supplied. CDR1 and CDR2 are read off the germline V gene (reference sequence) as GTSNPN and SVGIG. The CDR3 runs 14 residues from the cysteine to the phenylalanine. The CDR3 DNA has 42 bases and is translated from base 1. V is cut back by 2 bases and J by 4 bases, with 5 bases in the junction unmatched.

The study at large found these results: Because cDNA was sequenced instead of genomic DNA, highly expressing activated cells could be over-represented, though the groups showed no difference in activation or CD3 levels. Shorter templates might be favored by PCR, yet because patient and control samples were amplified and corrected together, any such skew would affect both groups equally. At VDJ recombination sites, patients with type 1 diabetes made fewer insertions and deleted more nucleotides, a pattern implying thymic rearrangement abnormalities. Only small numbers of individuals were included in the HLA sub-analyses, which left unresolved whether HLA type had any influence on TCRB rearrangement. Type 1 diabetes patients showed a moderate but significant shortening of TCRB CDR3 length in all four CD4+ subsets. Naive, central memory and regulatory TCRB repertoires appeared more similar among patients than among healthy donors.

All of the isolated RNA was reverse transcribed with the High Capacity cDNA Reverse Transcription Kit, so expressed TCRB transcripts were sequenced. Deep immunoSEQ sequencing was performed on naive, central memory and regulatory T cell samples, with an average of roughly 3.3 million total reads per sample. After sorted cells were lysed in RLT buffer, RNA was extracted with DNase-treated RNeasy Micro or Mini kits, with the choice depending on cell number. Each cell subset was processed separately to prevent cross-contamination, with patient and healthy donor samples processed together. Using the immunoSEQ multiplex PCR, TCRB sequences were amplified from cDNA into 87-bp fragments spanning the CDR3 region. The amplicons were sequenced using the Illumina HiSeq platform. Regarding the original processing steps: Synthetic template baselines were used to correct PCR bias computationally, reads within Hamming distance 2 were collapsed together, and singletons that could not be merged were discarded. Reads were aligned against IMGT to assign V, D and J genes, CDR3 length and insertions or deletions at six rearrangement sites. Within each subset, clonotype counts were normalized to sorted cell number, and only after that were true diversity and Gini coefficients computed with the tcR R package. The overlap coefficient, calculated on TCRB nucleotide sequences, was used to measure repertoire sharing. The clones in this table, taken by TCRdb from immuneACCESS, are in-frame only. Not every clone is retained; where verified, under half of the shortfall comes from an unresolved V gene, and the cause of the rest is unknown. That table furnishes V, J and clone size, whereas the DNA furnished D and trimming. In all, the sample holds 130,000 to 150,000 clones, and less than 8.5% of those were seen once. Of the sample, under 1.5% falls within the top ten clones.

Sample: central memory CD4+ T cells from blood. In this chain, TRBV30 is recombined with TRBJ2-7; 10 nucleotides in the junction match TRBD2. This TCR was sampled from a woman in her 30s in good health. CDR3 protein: CAWSRSGRGYEQYF. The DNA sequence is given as TGTGCCTGGAGTAGGAGCGGGAGGGGATACGAGCAGTACTTC.